This T cell receptor (beta chain) was obtained from a study of shared clonotypes between healthy human individuals (TCRdb year 2020). With respect to the entire study: A few men and two women, aged 18 to 49 years, made up the cohort. For each donor, CD4 naive and CD4 memory were each run on three plates, CD8 naive on two plates, and CD8 memory on one plate. To estimate repertoire size and how much clonotype sharing occurs between individuals, the study deeply sequenced the blood TCR repertoires of about 5 healthy adults. To increase sequencing depth and limit assay-specific biases, different laboratories used diverse techniques to prepare libraries and sequence TCR repertoires. Per donor, leukapheresis produced somewhere between about 0.94 and 9.5 billion PBMCs.

At the junction V is shortened by 2 bases and J by 4 bases, with 9 bases in between. CDR1 and CDR2 are read off the germline V gene (reference sequence) as SGHNT and YYREEE. Taken from cysteine to phenylalanine, the CDR3 has 13 residues. CDR3 DNA is the only sequence kept; it has 39 bases, read in frame from the first base. Using the deep immunoSEQ assay, TCR CDR3 regions were amplified from genomic DNA by multiplex PCR. Extracted genomic DNA from each cell subset was distributed evenly across all wells of several immunoSEQ 96-well plates, and each plate was treated as a replicate. For sorted subsets, roughly 190 ng of genomic DNA, equivalent to around 31,000 T cell genomes, went into each replicate PCR. Purified libraries were quantified with a Qubit 3.0 fluorometer, sized on a Bioanalyzer 2100, and re-quantified with the KAPA Library Quantification kit. Each immunoSEQ 96-well plate was sequenced on its own single-read 150-cycle Illumina NextSeq 550 flow cell. The published analysis was carried out like this. The immunoSEQ output contained only junctional sequences without quality scores, so filtering could not match that applied to full-length reads. To assign V/J genes and CDR3, sequences were annotated using PyIR, a Python wrapper for IgBLAST v1.9, with IMGT germline references. Reads were filtered out if the reads had weak V/J assignments (E-value above 1e-6), no CDR3, stop codons, out-of-frame junctions, or ambiguous translated residues. V3J clonotypes were defined as sequences sharing an identical inferred V gene, J gene, and CDR3 amino acid sequence. Percentage overlap between repertoires was calculated by dividing the number of shared unique clonotypes by the size of the smaller repertoire. Repertoire richness was assessed with RTK rarefaction, the Chao1 estimator, and Recon v2.1 estimates of unobserved clonotypes. Generation probabilities for all TCRbeta clonotypes obtained by the gDNA method from a handful of donors were computed using OLGA. TCRdb's version of the immuneACCESS table is confined to in-frame rearrangements and falls short of the full clone set. An unresolved V gene accounts for under half of the shortfall where checked; the remainder is of unknown origin. V and J calls and clone size are copied from that table; D and trimming were computed from the DNA. The table for this sample lists 2 million to 2.5 million clones; 90% to 97% of them were counted only once. Of the sample, roughly 0.13% is held by the ten largest clones.

Remarks on this clone: Its antigen remains unidentified. Within one base of it there is no much larger clone, and no base qualities were kept.

Donors were healthy HIV-negative adults with no recently reported acute infections or vaccinations. Every donor was a Caucasian adult living in Nashville, Tennessee, USA. CD4+ T cells were enriched by magnetic negative selection; naive cells were then positively selected on CD45RA, and the negative fraction formed the memory subset. Blood was obtained by leukapheresis, after which PBMCs were separated by Ficoll-Histopaque density gradient centrifugation and cryopreserved in liquid nitrogen vapor phase. Analytical flow cytometry was used to check the purity and quantity of each magnetically sorted T cell population. Genomic DNA was isolated from every sorted fraction and measured by UV absorbance on a Nanodrop 2000c. The paper's findings and limits, for the study overall: Incomplete sequencing was indicated by rarefaction of sorted-subset datasets, despite the large sequencing depth. Sampling was restricted to blood, and TCR repertoires in tissues likely differ from the TCR repertoires found in blood. Pairwise subsampling led to the expectation that sequencing depth would affect the degree of clonotype sharing among donors. Larger estimated clonotype richness was generally found for naive subsets than for memory subsets. Higher generation probabilities were observed for clonotypes shared by all four sorted-subset donors than for non-shared clonotypes. The genetic and exposure-history diversity represented was limited by the small number of donors. When a handful of donors were compared, the shared fraction of clonotypes was 5% to 6.5% for naive CD4, approximately 3.5% for naive CD8, 2.3% for memory CD4, and 0.4% for memory CD8.

Sequenced: naive CD4+ T cells sorted from blood. The intended sense of this specimen's cell subset or site label: CD45RA+ positively selected. This receptor was taken from a man between 18 and 35 years old in good health. This chain joins TRBV5-4 to TRBJ2-5, and TRBD2 may be the D gene, going by 5 matching bases. The DNA sequence follows: TGTGCCAGCAGCTTTAACGCGGGAGAGACCCAGTACTTC. Translated, it gives CASSFNAGETQYF.